Included here is one TCR beta chain sequence, with context. Data came from immunoSEQ multiplex PCR; TCRdb stores just in-frame clones and leaves some out. The table records 410,000 or so clones, around 89% of them present only once. V lost 4 bases, J lost 4 bases, and 8 bases lay in between. Germline V gene data show CDR1 as SGHTA and CDR2 as FQGTGA. The CDR3 has 13 residues. The data originate from a study of blood T cell repertoires in COVID-19. The sample consisted of peripheral blood. The J gene is TRBJ1-5, the V gene TRBV7-3, with D perhaps matching TRBD1 (5 bases). The clonotype comes from a woman aged 40 to 50 with COVID-19, enrolled during active disease. The CDR3 here is CASSSGPNQPQHF. CDR3 bases: TGTGCCAGCAGCTCAGGGCCAAATCAGCCCCAGCATTTT.